The 28 T cell receptor beta chains below come from one sample, sequenced in a study of PD-1 blockade in classical Hodgkin lymphoma. Relapse after autologous stem cell transplantation occurred in every patient, and brentuximab vedotin exposure varied. Sequenced by immunoSEQ multiplex PCR; TCRdb stores in-frame clones only, minus some. The table lists about 17,000 clones, roughly 82% of them singletons. The sequences come from peripheral blood mononuclear cells (PBMCs), collected before the second cycle of nivolumab. These receptors all stem from a human donor with classical Hodgkin lymphoma.

The chain employs TRBV6-6 and TRBJ2-7; the D is unclear. The V and J ends lost 4 bases and 3 bases respectively, with 4 bases between them. CDR3 length: 11 amino acids. Germline CDR1 reads MNHNY; CDR2 reads SVGAGI (reference sequence). CDR3 protein: CASSSIYEQYF. CDR3 sequence (DNA): TGTGCCAGCAGTTCCATCTACGAGCAGTACTTC.

J is TRBJ2-3 and V is TRBV7-9, with D tentatively TRBD2 (7 bases). Germline CDR1 reads SEHNR; CDR2 reads FQNEAQ (reference sequence). This CDR3 region has 17 residues. V was cut by 2 bases and J by 6 bases, with 21 bases left in between. DNA for the CDR3: TGTGCCAGCAGCTTATCGACAGGCGGGGGAGTCCGGGATACGCAGTATTTT. This encodes CASSLSTGGGVRDTQYF.

This clone was recorded only once. The V and J genes are TRBV4-2 and TRBJ2-3, with TRBD1 matching 10 bases. The V and J ends lost 3 bases and 4 bases, in that order; junction bases with no gene match: 10. The CDR3 runs 17 residues. Germline V gene sequence: CDR1 LGHNA, CDR2 YNFKEQ. The CDR3 DNA is TGTGCCAGCAGCCACGAATGGACGACAGGGGGCGCAGATACGCAGTATTTT. It translates to CASSHEWTTGGADTQYF.

The CDR3 coding sequence is TGTGCCAGCAGCCCCCAGGACAGGGGCGAAGAGACCCAGTACTTC. Its translation: CASSPQDRGEETQYF. J is TRBJ2-5 and V is TRBV9, with TRBD1 matching over 9 bases. This CDR3 region has 15 residues. V trimming: 4 bases; J trimming: 3 bases; junction bases outside the gene matches: 7. The germline gives CDR1 SGDLS, CDR2 YYNGEE.

This chain connects TRBV2 to TRBJ1-2; no clear D gene. The germline gives CDR1 SNHLY, CDR2 FYNNEI. The CDR3 covers 11 residues. Trimming cost V 2 bases and J 8 bases, with 6 bases left between them. The CDR3 sequence: CASSEKWGYTF. DNA of the CDR3: TGTGCCAGCAGTGAAAAGTGGGGCTACACCTTC. The full variable domain, rest sourced from reference TRBV2 and TRBJ1-2, is EPEVTQTPSHQVTQMGQEVILRCVPISNHLYFYWYRQILGQKVEFLVSFYNNEISEKSEIFDDQFSVERPDGSNFTLKIRSTKLEDSAMYFCASSEKWGYTFGSGTRLTVV.

This clone occurred a few times. The gene calls are TRBV4-2 and TRBJ2-5; D tentatively reads TRBD1 or TRBD2 (7 bases each). The germline CDR1 and CDR2 sequences are LGHNA and YNFKEQ. The CDR3 extends over 17 amino acids. Trimming removed 5 bases at V and 2 bases at J, with 21 bases between. CDR3 in amino acids: CASSETGASGPQETQYF. CDR3 sequence (DNA): TGTGCCAGCAGCGAAACAGGGGCTAGCGGTCCGCAAGAGACCCAGTACTTC.

The genes are TRBV4-2 and TRBJ1-5; D uncertain. With 3 bases removed from V and 3 bases from J, the gap between germline ends came to 18 bases. Per germline, CDR1 LGHNA and CDR2 YNFKEQ. The CDR3 totals 17 residues. This CDR3 is CASSHGRPLGPNQPQHF. Written as DNA, the CDR3 is TGTGCCAGCAGCCATGGACGTCCCTTGGGCCCCAATCAGCCCCAGCATTTT.

The chain uses TRBV5-1 and TRBJ1-1; 7 bases are a match to TRBD1. J was trimmed by 3 bases and V by 1 base; bases with no gene match: 3. This CDR3 contains 14 residues. Germline V CDR1 and CDR2: SGHRS, YFSETQ. The CDR3 sequence: CASSLLQGDTEAFF. Written as DNA, the CDR3 is TGCGCCAGCAGCTTGCTGCAGGGGGACACTGAAGCTTTCTTT.

This clone has only a few counts. The genes are TRBV15 and TRBJ2-3, with D perhaps being TRBD1 or TRBD2 (7 bases each). CDR3 length: 16 residues. V was clipped by 0 bases and J by 4 bases, with 14 bases between them. Germline loops: CDR1 LNHNV, CDR2 YYDKDF (reference sequence). CDR3 coding DNA: TGTGCCACCAGCAGAGATCAGGGGGGGGGCCCAGATACGCAGTATTTT. Protein sequence: CATSRDQGGGPDTQYF.

V gene TRBV6-5 combines with J gene TRBJ1-1; D is unclear. The CDR3 totals 15 residues. With 2 bases removed from V and 2 bases from J, the gap between germline ends came to 12 bases. CDR1 MNHEY and CDR2 SVGAGI come from the germline V gene. The CDR3 reads CASSYGSEANTEAFF. The CDR3 region has the DNA TGTGCCAGCAGTTACGGATCGGAGGCAAACACTGAAGCTTTCTTT.

This sequence joins TRBV11-3 and TRBJ2-2, with 14 bases that match TRBD2. V was pared by 5 bases and J by 4 bases, with 6 bases of the junction left unmatched. Germline assignment: CDR1 SGHNT and CDR2 YENEEA. CDR3 length equals 17 residues. The DNA for the CDR3 is TGTGCCAGCAGCCCCCGACTAGCGGGGGGGGCCACCGGGGAGCTGTTTTTT. Protein sequence: CASSPRLAGGATGELFF.

This rearrangement joins TRBV7-2 to TRBJ2-3; D is tentatively TRBD1 or TRBD2 (5 bases each). The CDR3 extends over 16 amino acids. Deletions cut 1 base from V and 2 bases from J, with 13 bases between. The germline CDR1 and CDR2 sequences are SGHTA and FQGNSA. The CDR3 DNA sequence: TGTGCCAGCAGCTTAGTGGGTGGGGGAACCACAGATACGCAGTATTTT. It translates to CASSLVGGGTTDTQYF. Together with reference TRBV7-2 and TRBJ2-3, the CDR3 gives the full variable domain: GAGVSQSPSNKVTEKGKDVELRCDPISGHTALYWYRQSLGQGLEFLIYFQGNSAPDKSGLPSDRFSAERTGGSVSTLTIQRTQQEDSAVYLCASSLVGGGTTDTQYFGPGTRLTVL.

This clone was picked up a small number of times. The chain joins TRBV7-3 to TRBJ1-1; 7 bases line up with TRBD1. This CDR3 has 14 amino acids. Trimming cost V 6 bases and J 4 bases; bases outside gene matches: 8. Germline CDR1 SGHTA, CDR2 FQGTGA. The CDR3 bases are TGTGCCAGCAGGCTTGAGGGGGCGAGCACTGAAGCTTTCTTT. It codes for CASRLEGASTEAFF.

The chain recombines TRBV28 with TRBJ2-3; 7 nucleotides line up with TRBD1. CDR1 is MDHEN and CDR2 is SYDVKM in the germline V gene. Trimming cost V 8 bases and J 9 bases; bases outside gene matches: 14. CDR3 length: 14 residues. This CDR3 is CASLDGDSQRTQYF. CDR3 DNA: TGTGCCAGCCTCGATGGGGACAGTCAGCGGACGCAGTATTTT.

The chain uses TRBV10-3 and TRBJ1-5, with 9 bases identical to TRBD1. Germline V CDR1 and CDR2: ENHRY, SYGVKD. The CDR3 is 15 amino acids. J was trimmed by 5 bases and V by 0 bases; bases with no gene match: 2. In DNA, the CDR3 is TGTGCCATCAGTGAGTCACAGGGGGCCGATCAGCCCCAGCATTTT. It specifies CAISESQGADQPQHF.

The chain employs TRBV6-4 and TRBJ2-3; D is ambiguous. V shed 3 bases and J shed 0 bases, with 16 bases lying between them. This CDR3 region has 17 residues. Germline V lookup: CDR1 MRHNA, CDR2 SNTAGT. The CDR3 DNA is TGTGCCAGCAGTGATATACTGGTCTGGGGTAGCACAGATACGCAGTATTTT. Its protein product is CASSDILVWGSTDTQYF.

J is TRBJ1-2 and V is TRBV19; TRBD1 might be the D (5 bases). Looked up from germline, CDR1 is LNHDA and CDR2 is SQIVND (reference sequence). This CDR3 has 16 amino acids. Trimming pared 7 bases from V and 6 bases from J, leaving 24 bases between. CDR3 protein: CASTKPSRGRADGYTF. CDR3 DNA: TGTGCCAGTACCAAACCGTCCCGGGGGAGAGCGGATGGCTACACCTTC.

V and J are TRBV7-3 and TRBJ2-2, with 9 bases aligning to TRBD1. Germline V gene data show CDR1 as SGHTA and CDR2 as FQGTGA. This CDR3 comprises 17 residues. V trimming: 1 base; J trimming: 5 bases; junction bases outside the gene matches: 8. The CDR3 DNA is TGTGCCAGCAGCTTAAACCCGGACAGGGGTAGGACCGGGGAGCTGTTTTTT. It codes for CASSLNPDRGRTGELFF.

This clone was observed a single time. V gene TRBV30 combines with J gene TRBJ2-7; D is possibly TRBD1 or TRBD2 (5 bases each). From germline, CDR1 is GTSNPN and CDR2 SVGIG (reference sequence). Trimming took off 0 bases at V and 4 bases at J, with 10 bases between the two ends. The CDR3 extends over 13 amino acids. The CDR3 protein is CAWSVGWGYEQYF. The CDR3 coding sequence is TGTGCCTGGAGTGTAGGGTGGGGGTACGAGCAGTACTTC.

This sequence joins TRBV7-6 and TRBJ1-1; tentatively, D is TRBD1 (6 bases). From germline, CDR1 is SGHVS and CDR2 FNYEAQ. The CDR3 has 14 amino acids. V was pared by 1 base and J by 5 bases, with 11 bases between. DNA for the CDR3: TGTGCCAGCAGCTTAGAAGGGGGGTTGACTGAAGCTTTCTTT. The encoded protein is CASSLEGGLTEAFF. The whole variable domain, filled in from reference TRBV7-6 and TRBJ1-1, reads GAGVSQSPRYKVTKRGQDVALRCDPISGHVSLYWYRQALGQGPEFLTYFNYEAQQDKSGLPNDRFSAERPEGSISTLTIQRTEQRDSAMYRCASSLEGGLTEAFFGQGTRLTVV.

The chain carries TRBV19 and TRBJ1-5; D uncertain. The length of the CDR3 is 12 residues. Germline V CDR1 and CDR2: LNHDA, SQIVND (reference sequence). Between the trimmed V and J ends, which lost 6 bases and 0 bases, there was a span of 3 bases. The CDR3: CASRISNQPQHF. The CDR3 DNA sequence: TGTGCCAGTAGAATTAGCAATCAGCCCCAGCATTTT.

On this clone: Its ends do not fully match the called genes, so a read error is possible. This chain connects TRBV5-6 to TRBJ2-7; no firm D call. From germline, CDR1 is SGHDT and CDR2 YYEEEE. The length of the CDR3 is 13 residues. CDR3 residues: CASSLIGSSEQYF. DNA of the CDR3: TGTGCCAGCAGCTTGATCGGGTCCTCCGAGCAGTACTTC.

The V and J genes are TRBV2 and TRBJ2-5; D gene ambiguous. Between the trimmed V and J ends, which lost 3 bases and 5 bases, there was a span of 4 bases. The CDR3 loop spans 11 amino acids. Looked up from germline, CDR1 is SNHLY and CDR2 is FYNNEI. CDR3 nucleotide sequence: TGTGCCAGCAGTGACAGGGAGACCCAGTACTTC. This encodes CASSDRETQYF.

This rearrangement joins TRBV5-1 to TRBJ1-2; D is uncertain. The CDR3 is 15 amino acids. The V end was cut by 2 bases, the J end by 8 bases, with 19 bases between. The germline V gene encodes CDR1 SGHRS and CDR2 YFSETQ. Here the CDR3 reads CASSLLPTGERGYTF. The CDR3 nucleotides read TGCGCCAGCAGCTTACTCCCAACCGGGGAGAGAGGCTACACCTTC.

V and J are TRBV5-6 and TRBJ2-5; TRBD1 agrees at 9 bases. Germline trimming cut 4 bases from V and 4 bases from J; bases unmatched to any gene: 5. CDR1 and CDR2 (germline): SGHDT, YYEEEE. CDR3 size: 14 residues. In DNA, the CDR3 is TGTGCCAGCAGCGGACTGGACAGGGGAGAGACCCAGTACTTC. Translation gives CASSGLDRGETQYF.

The chain recombines TRBV30 with TRBJ2-7, with D possibly TRBD1 on 5 matching bases. There are 12 residues in the CDR3. Germline values: CDR1 GTSNPN, CDR2 SVGIG (reference sequence). Trimming removed 0 bases from V and 4 bases from J, with 7 bases in between. The CDR3 nucleotides read TGTGCCTGGAGTGTAAACAGGTACGAGCAGTACTTC. Translation gives CAWSVNRYEQYF.

The chain recombines TRBV5-4 with TRBJ1-6, with D tentatively TRBD1 (5 bases). Looked up from germline, CDR1 is SGHNT and CDR2 is YYREEE (reference sequence). The CDR3 covers 15 residues. V lost 2 bases, J lost 7 bases, and 13 bases lay in between. The DNA of the CDR3 is TGTGCCAGCAGCTTAACAGGAGATCCCAATTCACCCCTCCACTTT. Its protein is CASSLTGDPNSPLHF.

This chain links TRBV6-5 with TRBJ1-1, with unresolved D. Germline assignment: CDR1 MNHEY and CDR2 SVGAGI. The V gene lost 5 bases and the J gene lost 5 bases, with 15 bases spanning the gap. The CDR3 has 14 residues. In nucleotides, the CDR3 is TGTGCCAGCAGTCGAGGATTTGTGGAGACTGAAGCTTTCTTT. This sequence encodes CASSRGFVETEAFF.